The source of this T cell receptor beta chain is a study of blood T cell repertoires in COVID-19 (dated by TCRdb to 2019 to 2021). Some background on the complete study: Samples from collaborators originated in the United States, Italy and Spain and spanned both the acute and convalescent phases of COVID-19. The material from the prospective study consisted of cDNA or gDNA derived from T cells, B-cell-depleted T cells, or PBMCs. Subjects who had been exposed to COVID-19, were actively infected with it, or had recovered from it provided the deeply sampled blood TCRbeta repertoires that made up the dataset. A freely available public database, intended as a resource for researchers studying the immune response to SARS-CoV-2, is where the repertoires were released. Samples came from the ongoing ImmuneRACE study (first 160 participants) plus 1,254 subjects from 6 global collaborators. A de-identified subject ID, COVID-19 status, age in years and sex were almost always included in the sample metadata. HLA class I and class II types, where available, came from metadata supplied by the sample provider rather than from assay-based typing.

Whole blood was collected in K2EDTA tubes by collaborating institutions according to the institutions' own protocols. For TCRbeta analysis, collaborators shipped samples in one of three forms: frozen whole blood, isolated PBMCs, or DNA extracted from either of those sample types. About this clone: This clone's antigen is unknown. Qualities for individual bases were not recorded, and no much larger clone is one base off.

The immunoSEQ Assay, a bias-controlled multiplex PCR, was used to amplify TCRbeta CDR3 regions from genomic DNA. In the source study's methods: The number of nucleated cells in each sample was estimated by amplification of reference gene primers within the assay. Sequence reads were collapsed and filtered to measure the absolute abundance of every unique TCRbeta CDR3 rearrangement. For each sample, productive Simpson clonality was calculated as the square root of Simpson's diversity index across productive rearrangements. TCRdb holds this immuneACCESS table with in-frame rearrangements only. Some clones are missing; in checked studies, unresolved V genes explain under half, and the rest has no known cause. That table is the source of V, J and clone size, and D and trimming were worked out from the DNA. Within this sample are 150,000 to 200,000 clones, with about 81% of them counted one time only. Over 7.5% of the sample is taken by the ten largest.

The paper's findings and limits, for the study overall: Clinical and demographic metadata were provided uncurated, with the amount varying by source and participant.

This clonotype originated in a woman in her sixties or seventies with acute or convalescent COVID-19. What was sequenced was peripheral blood.

The sequence in DNA is TGTGCCAGCAGCCAGGACAGGGGGCCAGATACGCAGTATTTT. It translates as CASSQDRGPDTQYF. The chain employs TRBV5-6 and TRBJ2-3, and 11 junction bases match TRBD1. The CDR3 starts with the cysteine, ends with the phenylalanine, and has 14 residues. Only the CDR3 DNA stays, 42 bases, in frame from base 1. CDR1 SGHDT and CDR2 YYEEEE were looked up in the germline V gene. At the junction V is shortened by 4 bases and J by 4 bases; bases outside the gene matches: 2.